The 18 T cell receptor beta chains given below trace back to one sample, sequenced in a study of T cell responses to AZD1222 COVID-19 vaccine. Sequenced by immunoSEQ multiplex PCR; TCRdb stores in-frame clones only, minus some. This sample carries about 180,000 clones, 80% to 90% of them seen once, and the ten largest clones take 7.7%. Sequencing was performed on peripheral blood, taken on day 0 of AZD1222 vaccination. The receptors here all came from an adult in good health.

The chain couples TRBV30 to TRBJ1-2, with unresolved D. The V end lost 1 base, the J end lost 8 bases, and 11 bases lay between the germline ends. The CDR3 loop spans 12 amino acids. In germline, CDR1 is GTSNPN, CDR2 SVGIG (reference sequence). CDR3 bases: TGTGCCTGGAGTGCCACCCTTTTGGGCTACACCTTC. Amino acids: CAWSATLLGYTF.

The chain uses TRBV6-1 and TRBJ1-5; D gene ambiguous. Germline V gene lookup returns CDR1 MNHNS and CDR2 SASEGT. This CDR3 is built from 13 residues. Trimming removed 3 bases at V and 3 bases at J, with 6 bases between. CDR3 protein: CASSDRPNQPQHF. The CDR3 DNA is TGTGCCAGCAGTGATCGGCCCAATCAGCCCCAGCATTTT.

The chain has TRBV12-3 or TRBV12-4 and TRBJ2-2, with a possible D match to TRBD2 (5 bases). Trimming stripped 6 bases from V and 5 bases from J, with 10 bases between. CDR3 size: 13 residues. The CDR3 bases are TGTGCCAGCAGCCTTTGGGAGACCGGGGAGCTGTTTTTT. It yields the protein CASSLWETGELFF.

The chain links TRBV7-9 to TRBJ1-4, with a possible D match to TRBD1 (6 bases). This CDR3 has 14 residues. Germline lookup yields CDR1 SEHNR and CDR2 FQNEAQ (reference sequence). V lost 6 bases and J lost 5, with 13 bases in between. CDR3 loop: CASRRTELNEKLFF. CDR3 sequence (DNA): TGTGCCAGCAGGCGGACAGAGCTGAATGAAAAACTGTTTTTT.

This chain joins TRBV19 and TRBJ1-5, with TRBD1 matching 10 bases. V gave up 3 bases and J gave up 10 bases; unmatched junction bases: 9. Germline-derived CDR1 and CDR2 are LNHDA and SQIVND (reference sequence). There are 15 residues in the CDR3. Here the CDR3 DNA reads TGTGCCAGTAGTATCGACAGGGGGCCCCATGCCCCCCAGCATTTT. It codes for CASSIDRGPHAPQHF.

This chain uses TRBV9 with TRBJ1-5; D not resolved. The CDR3 contains 15 residues. From germline, CDR1 is SGDLS and CDR2 YYNGEE. V lost 0 bases and J 6 bases, leaving 13 bases between the germline ends. The CDR3 DNA sequence: TGTGCCAGCAGCGTAGCTGATTCCTTGAGTCAGCCCCAGCATTTT. This encodes CASSVADSLSQPQHF. The variable domain in full, completed from reference TRBV9 and TRBJ1-5, reads DSGVTQTPKHLITATGQRVTLRCSPRSGDLSVYWYQQSLDQGLQFLIQYYNGEERAKGNILERFSAQQFPDLHSELNLSSLELGDSALYFCASSVADSLSQPQHFGDGTRLSIL.

CDR3 in DNA: TGTGCCTGGAGAGACCCCGGGACAGGGGAAGACGAGCAGTACTTC. Protein product: CAWRDPGTGEDEQYF. The rearrangement joins TRBV30 to TRBJ2-7; the match to TRBD1 covers 10 bases. The CDR3 consists of 15 residues. From germline, CDR1 is GTSNPN and CDR2 SVGIG (reference sequence). With V trimmed by 3 bases and J by 5 bases, 10 bases remained unmatched.

The chain has TRBV10-3 and TRBJ2-7, with D hard to call. The CDR3 runs to 13 residues. Germline loops: CDR1 ENHRY, CDR2 SYGVKD. Trimming pared 6 bases from V and 3 bases from J, leaving 12 bases between. For the CDR3, the DNA is TGTGCCATCAGATCCGGGTCCGGCTACGAGCAGTACTTC. Translating it yields CAIRSGSGYEQYF.

The genes are TRBV2 and TRBJ2-5; the match to TRBD2 covers 10 bases. V lost 5 bases, J lost 1 base, and 1 base stayed unmatched. The germline gives CDR1 SNHLY, CDR2 FYNNEI. The CDR3 consists of 14 residues. CDR3 in amino acids: CASSRTSGQETQYF. The CDR3 DNA is TGTGCCAGCAGTCGGACTAGCGGCCAAGAGACCCAGTACTTC.

V gene TRBV4-1 combines with J gene TRBJ1-2; D not resolved. Germline CDR1 reads MGHRA; CDR2 reads YSYEKL. This CDR3 contains 12 residues. With 5 bases removed from V and 4 bases from J, the gap between germline ends came to 8 bases. CDR3 in amino acids: CASSGSRYGYTF. In DNA form, the CDR3 reads TGCGCCAGCAGCGGCAGTCGCTATGGCTACACCTTC.

The V and J genes are TRBV6-1 and TRBJ2-7; 8 positions agree with TRBD2. V shed 0 bases and J 0 bases; nucleotides not matched to a gene: 4. Germline V gene lookup returns CDR1 MNHNS and CDR2 SASEGT. This CDR3 is built from 16 residues. DNA for the CDR3: TGTGCCAGCAGTGAAGCTGACGGGGGGGCCTCCTACGAGCAGTACTTC. It is translated as CASSEADGGASYEQYF.

V usage is TRBV19 and J usage is TRBJ1-5; TRBD1 might be the D (5 bases). Germline V lookup: CDR1 LNHDA, CDR2 SQIVND (reference sequence). The ends were cut back, 6 bases at V and 7 bases at J, with 10 bases in the middle. CDR3 length: 12 amino acids. CDR3: CASRAEGQPQHF. The DNA of the CDR3 is TGTGCCAGTAGGGCGGAGGGGCAGCCCCAGCATTTT.

The genes are TRBV9 and TRBJ1-6; D remains ambiguous. This CDR3 spans 12 amino acids. Per germline, CDR1 SGDLS and CDR2 YYNGEE. V lost 1 base and J 9 bases, leaving 5 bases between the germline ends. Here the CDR3 reads CASSVSSSPLHF. The CDR3 region has the DNA TGTGCCAGCAGCGTATCTAGTTCACCCCTCCACTTT.

V usage is TRBV6-6 and J usage is TRBJ1-1, with D unresolved. Trimming removed 3 bases at V and 1 base at J, with 12 bases between. The CDR3 is made up of 15 amino acids. Germline V gene lookup returns CDR1 MNHNY and CDR2 SVGAGI (reference sequence). The CDR3 is CASSYTTTSNTEAFF. CDR3 sequence (DNA): TGTGCCAGCAGTTATACGACAACTTCGAACACTGAAGCTTTCTTT.

The chain employs TRBV7-6 and TRBJ2-7; D possibly uses TRBD1 or TRBD2 (5 bases each). Germline values: CDR1 SGHVS, CDR2 FNYEAQ. V was shortened by 4 bases and J by 1 base, with 8 bases between the two germline ends. The CDR3 sequence is 13 residues long. CDR3 sequence reads: CASSSGSSYEQYF. CDR3 bases: TGTGCCAGCAGCTCAGGGAGTTCCTACGAGCAGTACTTC.

The chain is built from TRBV10-3 and TRBJ1-2, with D hard to call. The CDR3 spans 13 residues. Trimming removed 6 bases from V and 4 bases from J, with 12 bases in between. Germline V lookup: CDR1 ENHRY, CDR2 SYGVKD. The CDR3 DNA reads as TGTGCCATCAGGGGAGACGAGGTCTATGGCTACACCTTC. Amino acid sequence: CAIRGDEVYGYTF.

This clone has just a few counts. The rearrangement joins TRBV12-3 or TRBV12-4 to TRBJ2-7; 7 positions match TRBD2. The V gene end was trimmed by 6 bases and the J gene end by 6 bases; junction bases not matched to a gene: 5. The CDR3 length is 12 residues. CDR3 DNA sequence: TGTGCCAGCAGCCCCGGGACTACCGAGCAGTACTTC. Encoded protein: CASSPGTTEQYF.

As to this clone: This may come from a read error, since a much larger clone is one base off. The rearrangement joins TRBV4-3 to TRBJ2-5; the match to TRBD2 covers 8 bases. V dropped 8 bases and J dropped 5; count of bases not matched to a gene: 19. Per germline, CDR1 LGHNA and CDR2 YSLEER. The CDR3 is 17 amino acids. The CDR3 region has the DNA TGCGCCAGCCCTTTGGGGGGCGGGGGGCCGGCATGGGAGACCCAGTACTTC. This sequence encodes CASPLGGGGPAWETQYF.